The 32 T cell receptor beta chains below come from one sample, sequenced in a study of T cell changes during pregnancy in multiple sclerosis. Libraries were prepared by immunoSEQ multiplex PCR; TCRdb keeps only in-frame clonotypes and omits some of them. The sample has roughly 110,000 clones, roughly 90% seen once. Sequencing was performed on peripheral blood, taken after pregnancy. These TCRs come from a female donor with multiple sclerosis, enrolled in a pregnancy study.

The rearrangement uses TRBV19 and TRBJ2-5; 8 bases agree with TRBD1. CDR3 length: 13 residues. Germline V CDR1 and CDR2: LNHDA, SQIVND (reference sequence). V shed 5 bases and J 6 bases; nucleotides not matched to a gene: 5. The CDR3 region has the DNA TGTGCCAGTAGTCCGACAGGGGCGAAGACCCAGTACTTC. Translating gives CASSPTGAKTQYF.

In this sample, this clone turned up once. The chain couples TRBV7-2 to TRBJ1-2; D is undetermined. This CDR3 has 14 residues. Germline values: CDR1 SGHTA, CDR2 FQGNSA. Trimming shortened V by 1 base and J by 5 bases, and 11 bases separated the two germline ends. The CDR3 coding sequence is TGTGCCAGCAGCTTAGTCCTCGGGTCTTATGGCTACACCTTC. Translation gives CASSLVLGSYGYTF.

The V call is TRBV27, the J call TRBJ2-3, with a tentative D call TRBD1 (6 bases). There are 15 residues in the CDR3. Between the trimmed V and J ends, which lost 5 bases and 1 base, there was a span of 13 bases. Germline CDR1 is MNHEY and CDR2 is SMNVEV (reference sequence). The CDR3 sequence is CASSLQGRGTDTQYF. The CDR3 nucleotides read TGTGCCAGCAGTCTACAGGGTAGGGGCACAGATACGCAGTATTTT.

J is TRBJ2-2 and V is TRBV30; possible D gene TRBD2, 5 bases. V was clipped by 6 bases and J by 6 bases, with 17 bases between them. The germline V gene has CDR1 GTSNPN and CDR2 SVGIG (reference sequence). This CDR3 spans 14 amino acids. The CDR3 region has the DNA TGTGCCTGCATCCGGGATGGAGCCGCCGGGGAGCTGTTTTTT. Translating it yields CACIRDGAAGELFF.

This rearrangement joins TRBV5-1 to TRBJ1-2, with D maybe TRBD1 (6 bases). Germline V gene lookup returns CDR1 SGHRS and CDR2 YFSETQ. Between the trimmed V and J ends, which lost 0 bases and 3 bases, there was a span of 6 bases. The CDR3 consists of 13 residues. The CDR3 DNA sequence: TGCGCCAGCAGCTTGGAGGGGGACTATGGCTACACCTTC. Amino acid sequence: CASSLEGDYGYTF. The variable domain in full, completed from reference TRBV5-1 and TRBJ1-2, reads KAGVTQTPRYLIKTRGQQVTLSCSPISGHRSVSWYQQTPGQGLQFLFEYFSETQRNKGNFPGRFSGRQFSNSRSEMNVSTLELGDSALYLCASSLEGDYGYTFGSGTRLTVV.

This clone was seen just once. The rearrangement links TRBV6-8 to TRBJ1-1; a possible D gene is TRBD1 (5 bases). Trimming cost V 6 bases and J 4 bases, with 9 bases left between them. The CDR3 is 12 residues long. Per germline, CDR1 MNHGY and CDR2 SAAAGT. CDR3: CASREGSTEAFF. CDR3 nucleotides: TGTGCCAGCAGGGAGGGGAGCACTGAAGCTTTCTTT.

This chain joins TRBV7-3 and TRBJ2-5; 7 nucleotides agree with TRBD1. Per germline, CDR1 SGHTA and CDR2 FQGTGA. After removal of 4 bases from V and 5 bases from J, the junction contained 4 bases not matched to a gene. The CDR3 runs 13 residues. CDR3 sequence (DNA): TGTGCCAGCAGCTCCGGGACAGTTGAGACCCAGTACTTC. Translated: CASSSGTVETQYF. The full variable domain, completed using reference TRBV7-3 and TRBJ2-5, is GAGVSQTPSNKVTEKGKYVELRCDPISGHTALYWYRQSLGQGPEFLIYFQGTGAADDSGLPNDRFFAVRPEGSVSTLKIQRTERGDSAVYLCASSSGTVETQYFGPGTRLLVL.

The CDR3 loop reads CASGGSSRTGELFF. CDR3 bases: TGTGCCAGCGGGGGCTCCTCGCGGACCGGGGAGCTGTTTTTT. The chain employs TRBV6-6 and TRBJ2-2; D is perhaps TRBD1 (6 bases). Germline V gene data show CDR1 as MNHNY and CDR2 as SVGAGI (reference sequence). V was clipped by 8 bases and J by 5 bases, with 15 bases between them. The CDR3 consists of 14 residues.

The chain is built from TRBV6-1 and TRBJ2-1; TRBD1 aligns across 7 bases. In germline, CDR1 is MNHNS, CDR2 SASEGT. V dropped 6 bases and J dropped 9; count of bases not matched to a gene: 8. This CDR3 has 13 amino acids. This chain's CDR3 is CASRMTGPSEQFF. DNA for the CDR3: TGTGCCAGCAGGATGACAGGGCCGAGTGAGCAGTTCTTC.

This chain joins TRBV27 and TRBJ1-2; 10 bases line up with TRBD1. V lost 3 bases and J lost 7; bases outside the gene matches: 2. The CDR3 has 13 residues. Germline lookup yields CDR1 MNHEY and CDR2 SMNVEV (reference sequence). The CDR3 here is CASSFRTGGGYTF. CDR3 coding DNA: TGTGCCAGCAGTTTTCGGACAGGGGGTGGCTACACCTTC.

The chain carries TRBV19 and TRBJ2-7; 8 bases align to TRBD2. Unmatched junction bases numbered 5, after V lost 6 bases and J lost 7 bases. The CDR3 sequence is 12 residues long. Germline V gene data show CDR1 as LNHDA and CDR2 as SQIVND (reference sequence). The CDR3 nucleotides are TGTGCCAGTAGCCCGACGGGGGGGGAGCAGTACTTC. Its protein is CASSPTGGEQYF.

The gene calls are TRBV5-8 and TRBJ2-3, with 8 bases identical to TRBD2. The germline V gene encodes CDR1 SGHTS and CDR2 YDEGEE. The length of the CDR3 is 18 residues. Trimming took 1 base from V and 4 from J; bases not matched to a gene: 14. CDR3 DNA: TGTGCCAGCAGCTTGCTCCAAGCGGGAGACGTGAGATCAGATACGCAGTATTTT. It codes for CASSLLQAGDVRSDTQYF.

The chain is built from TRBV5-1 and TRBJ2-7; the match to TRBD2 covers 7 bases. This CDR3 spans 15 amino acids. With V trimmed by 0 bases and J by 5 bases, 8 bases remained unmatched. CDR1 SGHRS and CDR2 YFSETQ come from the germline V gene. CDR3 coding DNA: TGCGCCAGCAGCTTGGCCGGGGGGAGACGGGACGAGCAGTACTTC. Translated: CASSLAGGRRDEQYF. Together with reference TRBV5-1 and TRBJ2-7, the CDR3 gives the full variable domain: KAGVTQTPRYLIKTRGQQVTLSCSPISGHRSVSWYQQTPGQGLQFLFEYFSETQRNKGNFPGRFSGRQFSNSRSEMNVSTLELGDSALYLCASSLAGGRRDEQYFGPGTRLTVT.

CDR3 region: CASIGDRGTDTQYF. CDR3 DNA sequence: TGCGCCAGCATCGGGGACAGGGGAACAGATACGCAGTATTTT. The chain carries TRBV10-1 and TRBJ2-3, with 10 nucleotides matching TRBD1. Trimming at V came to 7 bases and at J to 3 bases, leaving 4 bases not matched to a gene. Germline-derived CDR1 and CDR2 are WNHNN and SYGVQD (reference sequence). CDR3 length: 14 amino acids.

J is TRBJ1-1 and V is TRBV2; TRBD1 agrees at 8 bases. V lost 4 bases and J lost 2; bases outside the gene matches: 9. The length of the CDR3 is 16 residues. Germline CDR1 is SNHLY and CDR2 is FYNNEI. The CDR3 DNA reads TGTGCCAGCAGTGTGGGACAGGCGATTCTAAACACTGAAGCTTTCTTT. Its protein is CASSVGQAILNTEAFF.

This clone showed up just once. The chain employs TRBV15 and TRBJ2-1; TRBD1 matches at 8 bases. Per germline, CDR1 LNHNV and CDR2 YYDKDF (reference sequence). V gave up 3 bases and J gave up 10 bases; unmatched junction bases: 20. The CDR3 consists of 18 residues. CDR3 protein: CATSSPPGTGLQLWEQFF. The CDR3 DNA follows: TGTGCCACCAGCAGCCCCCCGGGGACAGGACTCCAACTCTGGGAGCAGTTCTTC.

The genes are TRBV15 and TRBJ2-1; 9 nucleotides line up with TRBD2. J gave up 7 bases and V 0 bases, and 13 bases lay outside the gene matches. The CDR3 spans 18 residues. From germline, CDR1 is LNHNV and CDR2 YYDKDF (reference sequence). CDR3 protein: CATSRDPVGASGKNEQFF. CDR3 nucleotides: TGTGCCACCAGCAGAGACCCGGTTGGCGCTAGCGGGAAGAATGAGCAGTTCTTC.

The V gene is TRBV11-2, the J gene TRBJ2-3; D is unclear. Trimming left V 1 base short and J 3 bases short, with 5 bases between. This CDR3 has 13 amino acids. Germline V gene lookup returns CDR1 SGHAT and CDR2 FQNNGV. The CDR3 region has the DNA TGTGCCAGCAGCTTAGCCGGGACAGATACGCAGTATTTT. It codes for CASSLAGTDTQYF. The full variable domain, rest sourced from reference TRBV11-2 and TRBJ2-3, is EAGVAQSPRYKIIEKRQSVAFWCNPISGHATLYWYQQILGQGPKLLIQFQNNGVVDDSQLPKDRFSAERLKGVDSTLKIQPAKLEDSAVYLCASSLAGTDTQYFGPGTRLTVL.

The chain recombines TRBV6-6 with TRBJ1-1; the match to TRBD1 covers 9 bases. Germline CDR1 MNHNY, CDR2 SVGAGI (reference sequence). The length of the CDR3 is 14 residues. The ends lost 7 bases at V and 1 base at J; junction bases unmatched: 4. The CDR3 region has the DNA TGTGCCAGCATTCGGGGACAGGGGAACACTGAAGCTTTCTTT. Its protein is CASIRGQGNTEAFF.

The gene calls are TRBV19 and TRBJ2-2; unclear D gene. From germline, CDR1 is LNHDA and CDR2 SQIVND (reference sequence). The CDR3 totals 14 residues. Trimming removed 6 bases from V and 7 bases from J, with 15 bases in between. The CDR3 reads CASSNTGPGGELFF. The DNA of the CDR3 is TGTGCCAGTAGCAACACTGGGCCCGGCGGGGAGCTGTTTTTT.

V and J are TRBV15 and TRBJ1-1; possible D gene TRBD1, 6 bases. The CDR3 is made up of 15 amino acids. CDR1 LNHNV and CDR2 YYDKDF come from the germline V gene (reference sequence). Trimming removed 1 base at V and 8 bases at J, with 17 bases between. CDR3 sequence: CATSRAGVKGDEAFF. CDR3 in DNA: TGTGCCACCAGCAGAGCAGGGGTCAAGGGAGACGAAGCTTTCTTT.

The CDR3 reads CASSPGLATDTQYF. CDR3 in DNA: TGCGCCAGCAGCCCGGGACTAGCAACAGATACGCAGTATTTT. V gene TRBV5-1 combines with J gene TRBJ2-3, with 9 bases aligning to TRBD2. The CDR3 has 14 amino acids. Germline V CDR1 and CDR2: SGHRS, YFSETQ. V lost 4 bases, J lost 3 bases, and 3 bases stayed unmatched.

The rearrangement links TRBV5-6 to TRBJ1-1, with D unclear. V was clipped by 0 bases and J by 2 bases, with 8 bases between them. The germline gives CDR1 SGHDT, CDR2 YYEEEE. The CDR3 totals 14 residues. The CDR3: CASSLGQVNTEAFF. CDR3 bases: TGTGCCAGCAGCTTGGGTCAGGTAAACACTGAAGCTTTCTTT.

This chain's CDR3 is CASSLGGDNQPQHF. The CDR3 DNA reads as TGCGCCAGCAGCTTGGGGGGGGACAATCAGCCCCAGCATTTT. The chain has TRBV5-1 and TRBJ1-5; D might be TRBD1 (5 bases). The germline CDR1 and CDR2 sequences are SGHRS and YFSETQ. Trimming shortened V by 0 bases and J by 3 bases, and 7 bases separated the two germline ends. CDR3 length equals 14 residues.

The chain couples TRBV2 to TRBJ2-7, with D possibly matching TRBD2 (5 bases). The germline V and J ends were trimmed by 6 bases and 3 bases, with 15 bases remaining between them. The CDR3 totals 14 residues. Per germline, CDR1 SNHLY and CDR2 FYNNEI. The CDR3 nucleotides are TGTGCCAGCAGAGTTGCGGGCTCCCGCTACGAGCAGTACTTC. Amino acids: CASRVAGSRYEQYF. Using reference TRBV2 and TRBJ2-7 for the parts outside the CDR3, the full variable domain is EPEVTQTPSHQVTQMGQEVILRCVPISNHLYFYWYRQILGQKVEFLVSFYNNEISEKSEIFDDQFSVERPDGSNFTLKIRSTKLEDSAMYFCASRVAGSRYEQYFGPGTRLTVT.

Worth noting for this clone: The junction departs from germline at one end; a sequencing error may be responsible. The chain is built from TRBV5-6 and TRBJ2-7; the match to TRBD2 covers 9 bases. Germline CDR1 and CDR2: SGHDT and YYEEEE. The CDR3 sequence is 15 residues long. CDR3 DNA: TGTGCCAGCAGGGCTACTCTAGCGGGGTCCTACGGGCAGTACTTC. Residues: CASRATLAGSYGQYF.

The gene calls are TRBV9 and TRBJ2-1; weak D call: TRBD2 (5 bases). Germline V CDR1 and CDR2: SGDLS, YYNGEE. The CDR3 contains 16 residues. Trimming stripped 1 base from V and 3 bases from J, with 14 bases between. CDR3 sequence reads: CASSVYADLGYNEQFF. CDR3 nucleotides: TGTGCCAGCAGCGTATATGCGGACTTGGGCTACAATGAGCAGTTCTTC.

V gene TRBV7-2 combines with J gene TRBJ1-2; TRBD1 might be the D (6 bases). V shed 2 bases and J shed 5 bases, with 15 bases lying between them. The length of the CDR3 is 15 residues. Looked up from germline, CDR1 is SGHTA and CDR2 is FQGNSA. DNA for the CDR3: TGTGCCAGCAGCTTAAGAGGGCAGGGGAGTTATGGCTACACCTTC. Encoded protein: CASSLRGQGSYGYTF.

The rearrangement uses TRBV5-4 and TRBJ2-5; TRBD2 matches 11 bases. Germline V lookup: CDR1 SGHNT, CDR2 YYREEE (reference sequence). With V trimmed by 3 bases and J by 2 bases, 9 bases remained unmatched. The CDR3 runs to 17 residues. The CDR3 bases are TGTGCCAGCAGCTCGGCCCTAGCGGGGGGCCGACAAGAGACCCAGTACTTC. Translating gives CASSSALAGGRQETQYF.

The count of this clone is one. V is TRBV6-5 and J is TRBJ2-7; D may be TRBD1 (5 bases). The germline V and J ends were trimmed by 6 bases and 4 bases, with 13 bases remaining between them. The germline gives CDR1 MNHEY, CDR2 SVGAGI. This CDR3 has 13 amino acids. The CDR3 region is CASRPRVAYEQYF. The CDR3 region has the DNA TGTGCCAGCAGGCCCAGGGTAGCATACGAGCAGTACTTC.

V usage is TRBV23-1 and J usage is TRBJ2-1; a possible D gene is TRBD1 (7 bases). TRBV23-1 is annotated as an ORF whose role is uncertain. V lost 0 bases and J lost 2, with 11 bases in between. The CDR3 length is 16 residues. CDR3 coding DNA: TGCGCCAGCAGTCAATCAGGAGGGGGCCCCTACAATGAGCAGTTCTTC. Encoded protein: CASSQSGGGPYNEQFF.

The V and J genes are TRBV5-1 and TRBJ2-3; TRBD2 matches 14 bases. Looked up from germline, CDR1 is SGHRS and CDR2 is YFSETQ. The CDR3 runs to 17 residues. V was clipped by 2 bases and J by 6 bases; unmatched bases: 8. CDR3 protein: CASSLRPGLAGEDTQYF. The CDR3 DNA reads TGCGCCAGCAGCTTAAGACCGGGACTAGCGGGAGAGGATACGCAGTATTTT. The full variable domain, completed using reference TRBV5-1 and TRBJ2-3, is KAGVTQTPRYLIKTRGQQVTLSCSPISGHRSVSWYQQTPGQGLQFLFEYFSETQRNKGNFPGRFSGRQFSNSRSEMNVSTLELGDSALYLCASSLRPGLAGEDTQYFGPGTRLTVL.